These 17 T cell receptor beta chains were all obtained from the same sample, sequenced in a study of T cell changes during pregnancy in multiple sclerosis. TCRdb's copy holds only in-frame clones and misses some; the assay was immunoSEQ multiplex PCR. Of around 34,000 clones listed, roughly nine tenths are singletons. Material: CD8+ T cells from peripheral blood mononuclear cells, obtained after pregnancy. The origin of the receptors is a female donor with multiple sclerosis, enrolled in a pregnancy study.

The rearrangement joins TRBV5-5 to TRBJ2-7; TRBD2 matches 15 bases. Germline V gives CDR1 SGHKS, CDR2 YYEKEE (reference sequence). This CDR3 comprises 18 residues. V shed 4 bases, J shed 3 bases, and the junction held 11 bases outside the gene matches. The CDR3 loop is CASSAGTSGGRKYYEQYF. DNA of the CDR3: TGTGCCAGCAGCGCCGGGACTAGCGGGGGGCGTAAATACTACGAGCAGTACTTC.

V gene TRBV4-2 combines with J gene TRBJ1-2; D might be TRBD1 (5 bases). The CDR3 is 18 residues long. The germline V gene has CDR1 LGHNA and CDR2 YNFKEQ. Trimming shortened V by 0 bases and J by 4 bases, and 21 bases separated the two germline ends. The CDR3 spells CASSQDQVDITTSYGYTF. The CDR3, as DNA: TGTGCCAGCAGCCAAGATCAAGTGGACATCACGACTAGCTATGGCTACACCTTC.

The rearrangement uses TRBV15 and TRBJ1-2, with 9 bases lining up with TRBD1. The CDR3 is 16 residues long. The J segment lost 8 bases and the V segment lost 4 bases, leaving 14 bases of the junction unmatched. From germline, CDR1 is LNHNV and CDR2 YYDKDF (reference sequence). In DNA, the CDR3 is TGTGCCACCAGCACACTTACAGGGGGCGCGTTGAAGGGCTACACCTTC. Residues: CATSTLTGGALKGYTF.

This clone showed up just once. V and J are TRBV2 and TRBJ2-5, with a possible D match to TRBD2 (5 bases). Trimming shortened V by 2 bases and J by 4 bases, and 8 bases separated the two germline ends. This CDR3 spans 13 amino acids. Germline CDR1 is SNHLY and CDR2 is FYNNEI. The CDR3 is CASSEYEGETQYF. As DNA, the CDR3 is TGTGCCAGCAGTGAATATGAGGGAGAGACCCAGTACTTC.

Here the CDR3 DNA reads TGTGCCAGTAGCCCCGACAGGGGCTCCTACAATGAGCAGTTCTTC. Protein product: CASSPDRGSYNEQFF. The J gene is TRBJ2-1, the V gene TRBV19, with 8 bases matching TRBD1. Germline V gene sequence: CDR1 LNHDA, CDR2 SQIVND (reference sequence). The V gene end was trimmed by 6 bases and the J gene end by 0 bases; junction bases not matched to a gene: 4. This CDR3 has 15 amino acids.

V and J are TRBV10-3 and TRBJ1-2; possibly TRBD1 for D (6 bases). Germline CDR1 ENHRY, CDR2 SYGVKD. The CDR3 loop spans 14 amino acids. The V end lost 0 bases, the J end lost 7 bases, and 12 bases lay between the germline ends. In nucleotides, the CDR3 is TGTGCCATCAGTGAGTCTCAGGGGCAAGGTGGCTACACCTTC. This translates into CAISESQGQGGYTF.

This chain joins TRBV11-2 and TRBJ1-4; possibly TRBD1 for D (5 bases). The length of the CDR3 is 14 residues. The ends were cut back, 1 base at V and 6 bases at J, with 9 bases in the middle. Germline V gene lookup returns CDR1 SGHAT and CDR2 FQNNGV. The CDR3 coding sequence is TGTGCCAGCAGCTTAGTTTGGGGGGATGAAAAACTGTTTTTT. Translating it yields CASSLVWGDEKLFF. The complete variable domain, with remaining parts taken from reference TRBV11-2 and TRBJ1-4, reads EAGVAQSPRYKIIEKRQSVAFWCNPISGHATLYWYQQILGQGPKLLIQFQNNGVVDDSQLPKDRFSAERLKGVDSTLKIQPAKLEDSAVYLCASSLVWGDEKLFFGSGTQLSVL.

The V and J genes are TRBV27 and TRBJ1-2, with D perhaps TRBD1 (5 bases). V lost 7 bases to trimming and J lost 4 bases, with 16 bases between them. Looked up from germline, CDR1 is MNHEY and CDR2 is SMNVEV (reference sequence). CDR3 length: 14 amino acids. This chain's CDR3 is CASTARGRSYGYTF. The CDR3 nucleotides are TGTGCCAGCACCGCAAGGGGCAGAAGCTATGGCTACACCTTC.

The rearrangement links TRBV6-1 to TRBJ1-5, with TRBD1 identical over 8 bases. The J segment lost 0 bases and the V segment lost 2 bases, leaving 9 bases of the junction unmatched. The germline CDR1 and CDR2 sequences are MNHNS and SASEGT. This CDR3 comprises 18 residues. The CDR3 protein is CASSEWTGRFYSNQPQHF. Here the CDR3 DNA reads TGTGCCAGCAGTGAATGGACAGGGAGGTTTTATAGCAATCAGCCCCAGCATTTT.

The chain joins TRBV6-5 to TRBJ1-1; TRBD1 matches at 8 bases. Trimming at V came to 2 bases and at J to 3 bases, leaving 5 bases not matched to a gene. Looked up from germline, CDR1 is MNHEY and CDR2 is SVGAGI. The CDR3 covers 15 residues. The CDR3 sequence: CASSYLTGGDTEAFF. The CDR3 coding sequence is TGTGCCAGCAGTTACCTCACAGGGGGGGACACTGAAGCTTTCTTT.

This chain joins TRBV27 and TRBJ1-6, with 9 nucleotides matching TRBD1. In germline, CDR1 is MNHEY, CDR2 SMNVEV (reference sequence). The CDR3 runs 18 residues. V shed 6 bases, J shed 0 bases, and the junction held 9 bases outside the gene matches. The CDR3 DNA is TGTGCCAGCAGCCGTCCCGGGACAGGGAGCTCCTATAATTCACCCCTCCACTTT. As protein: CASSRPGTGSSYNSPLHF.

The J gene is TRBJ2-2, the V gene TRBV7-9; 13 bases fit TRBD2. The length of the CDR3 is 16 residues. V shed 6 bases, J shed 6 bases, and the junction held 7 bases outside the gene matches. Germline CDR1 reads SEHNR; CDR2 reads FQNEAQ (reference sequence). CDR3 residues: CASRRTSGGGAGELFF. CDR3 bases: TGTGCCAGCAGGCGGACTAGCGGGGGAGGGGCCGGGGAGCTGTTTTTT.

The gene calls are TRBV9 and TRBJ1-3; tentative D call: TRBD1 (5 bases). The germline V gene has CDR1 SGDLS and CDR2 YYNGEE. This CDR3 has 13 residues. V lost 7 bases to trimming and J lost 8 bases, with 16 bases between them. Here the CDR3 DNA reads TGTGCCAGCCGCGGAGATGGGGGGGACACCATATATTTT. Translated, it gives CASRGDGGDTIYF.

The chain employs TRBV9 and TRBJ2-5, with TRBD1 identical over 9 bases. CDR1 and CDR2 (germline): SGDLS, YYNGEE. V gave up 3 bases and J gave up 3 bases; unmatched junction bases: 6. The length of the CDR3 is 15 residues. CDR3 region: CASSAAGTGKETQYF. CDR3 sequence (DNA): TGTGCCAGCAGCGCAGCCGGGACAGGGAAAGAGACCCAGTACTTC.

Turning to this clone: With a far larger clone one base away, a read error is the likely cause. The chain employs TRBV5-5 and TRBJ1-4; the D gene is possibly TRBD1 (6 bases). The CDR3 length is 16 residues. The germline V gene has CDR1 SGHKS and CDR2 YYEKEE (reference sequence). The V and J ends lost 4 bases and 7 bases respectively, with 20 bases between them. CDR3 DNA sequence: TGTGCCAGCAGCCAAGATCCCGGCAGGGGTAGTGAAAAACTGTTTTTT. It specifies CASSQDPGRGSEKLFF.

This rearrangement joins TRBV9 to TRBJ2-2; tentatively, D is TRBD1 (6 bases). Germline V gives CDR1 SGDLS, CDR2 YYNGEE. The CDR3 contains 19 residues. V was clipped by 7 bases and J by 1 base, with 26 bases between them. In nucleotides, the CDR3 is TGTGCCAGCGGATTTAGTAGGGACAAGGCAGAGGAGAACACCGGGGAGCTGTTTTTT. It is translated as CASGFSRDKAEENTGELFF.

The chain is built from TRBV29-1 and TRBJ1-2, with D uncertain. The ends were cut back, 4 bases at V and 10 bases at J, with 31 bases in the middle. CDR1 is SQVTM and CDR2 is ANQGSEA in the germline V gene. This CDR3 has 17 amino acids. The CDR3 loop reads CSVAGGTLSYLSMDYTF. Written as DNA, the CDR3 is TGCAGCGTTGCTGGAGGAACTCTCTCATACCTATCTATGGACTACACCTTC.